This TCR beta chain emerged from a study of blood T cells in healthy people across ages. Every sample had a minimum of 6.5 million PBMCs isolated. Note on this clonotype: What it binds is unknown.

Then a second PCR, running roughly 6 to 11 cycles, was carried out with a sample-barcoded 5' primer and a J-beta primer mix. All samples yielded 2.5 million or more CDR3-containing paired-end reads. TCRdb independently ran MiXCR on the 5' RACE reads; one entry per CDR3 protein. The sample includes 650,000 or so distinct CDR3 sequences, over 40% seen only once; the top ten take roughly 13%. CDR1 SGHRS and CDR2 YFSETQ come from the germline V gene. The length of the CDR3 is 16 residues. V was clipped by 2 bases and J by 7 bases; unmatched bases: 10. Findings and limits, study-wide: TCR beta diversity per million T cells fell roughly linearly with age. It was not known whether donors were CMV positive (a possible confounder of expanded clonotype changes).

The J gene is TRBJ2-1, the V gene TRBV5-1; TRBD1 matches at 9 bases. What was sequenced was blood. The source is a woman of 80 years or more in good health. For the CDR3, the DNA is TGCGCCAGCAGCTTCCGGGCCGGGACAGGGTATAATGAGCAGTTCTTC. Protein sequence: CASSFRAGTGYNEQFF.